The clone carrying this T cell receptor beta chain was seen repeatedly, ten times or more. Antigen unknown. The CDR3 consists of 15 residues. V gave up 4 bases and J gave up 2 bases; unmatched junction bases: 5. CDR1 and CDR2 from the germline V gene are MNHEY and SVGAGI. Assembly of TCR beta libraries relied on iRepertoire HTBI primers together with Arm-PCR of CDR3 regions. MiXCR, applied by TCRdb to the multiplex PCR reads, yields one record per CDR3 protein. Altogether fewer than 350,000 distinct CDR3 sequences are present, 18% being singletons, with the ten largest covering less than 40%. The time point denotes: newly diagnosed GD, antithyroid drugs for less than 3 months. Extracted PBMC RNA gave rise to the TCR library. This entry is derived from a study of regulatory T cells in long-lasting Graves disease. Study-wide background: Antithyroid drugs had been given to newly diagnosed Graves' patients for under 3 months. General study results and limits: New patients shared fewer public clonotypes (about 1,000) than persistent patients did (around 3,000).

The source of this sequence is a female donor with Graves disease. This chain connects TRBV6-5 to TRBJ2-7, with 10 bases that match TRBD1. The sample consisted of peripheral blood mononuclear cells (PBMCs), taken at new diagnosis, from a patient treated with antithyroid drugs. The CDR3 loop reads CASSSGQGRPYEQYF. CDR3 in DNA: TGTGCCAGCAGTTCGGGACAGGGGAGGCCCTACGAGCAGTACTTC.